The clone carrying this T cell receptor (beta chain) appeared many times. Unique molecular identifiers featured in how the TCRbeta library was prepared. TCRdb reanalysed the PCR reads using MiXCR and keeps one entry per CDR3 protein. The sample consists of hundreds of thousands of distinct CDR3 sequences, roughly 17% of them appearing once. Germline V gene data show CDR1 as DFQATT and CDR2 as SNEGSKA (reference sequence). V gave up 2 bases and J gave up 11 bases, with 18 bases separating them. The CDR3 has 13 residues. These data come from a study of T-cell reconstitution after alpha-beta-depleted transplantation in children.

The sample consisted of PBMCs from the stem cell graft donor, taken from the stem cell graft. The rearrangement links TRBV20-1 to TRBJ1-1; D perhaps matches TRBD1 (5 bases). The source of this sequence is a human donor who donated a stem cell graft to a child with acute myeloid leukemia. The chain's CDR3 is CSARPGTAHKAFF. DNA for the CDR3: TGCAGTGCTAGACCAGGGACCGCGCATAAGGCTTTCTTT.